This T cell receptor beta chain was recorded in a study of OX40 agonist ivuxolimab in advanced cancers. As for the study in general: The drug used for patients, ivuxolimab, was an agonistic anti-OX40 (CD134) antibody. Partial responses were achieved by three patients, of whom one had hepatocellular carcinoma and two had cutaneous melanoma.

Assay used: immunoSEQ multiplex PCR; TCRdb lists only in-frame clones, some missing. The sample holds approximately 33,000 clones, more than 85% seen once. On this clone: Its specificity is unknown.

Regarding the study as a whole: Mean expanded clone counts were higher in CD8+ than CD4+ T cells. Circulating CD4+ and CD8+ T cells showed clonal expansion by week 6 at 0.1 to 3.0 mg/kg.

V lost 1 base and J lost 2, with 11 bases in between. CDR3 length: 15 amino acids. From germline, CDR1 is LGHNA and CDR2 YNFKEQ. The rearrangement uses TRBV4-2 and TRBJ1-1, with D uncertain. The receptor comes from an adult with an advanced solid tumor such as melanoma, head and neck, liver or kidney cancer. The sequencing used CD4+ or CD8+ T cells sorted from blood, collected in a trial of the OX40 agonist ivuxolimab. Written as DNA, the CDR3 is TGTGCCAGCAGCCAAGGAGACGGTCCTAACACTGAAGCTTTCTTT. This gives the protein CASSQGDGPNTEAFF.